The rows below give T cell receptor beta chains drawn from one sample of a study of blood T cell repertoires in COVID-19. Clones were read by immunoSEQ multiplex PCR, and TCRdb kept only the in-frame ones, dropping some. The repertoire has about 120,000 clones, approximately 90% of them found once; the top ten carry about 2%. Sequencing was carried out using peripheral blood. Receptors were obtained from a woman between 50 and 59 years old with acute or convalescent COVID-19. Both conserved end residues are part of each CDR3.

CDR3 length | V gene | CDR3 protein
18 | TRBV12-5 | CASGLGGGAVFGGNEQFF
14 | TRBV11-2 | CASSNKQGGYEQYF
15 | TRBV30 | CAWSPRAGQIDGYTF
16 | TRBV6-5 | CASSYTSGGLENTQYF
15 | TRBV9 | CASSVLGGIHNEQFF
14 | TRBV5-1 | CASSLGQGAYEQYF
15 | TRBV14 | CASSQQGARTDTQYF
14 | TRBV19 | CASSPRQGNTEAFF
18 | TRBV28 | CASNDPGQGSVSGNTIYF
11 | TRBV11-2 | CASSTVREAFF
13 | TRBV6-2/TRBV6-3 | CASSYSNSYEQYF
11 | TRBV24-1 | CATSYNGELFF
15 | TRBV19 | CASSIFSGEGNEQFF
13 | TRBV5-6 | CASGRGVGEKLFF
13 | TRBV6-2/TRBV6-3 | CASSSQENTEAFF
15 | TRBV4-3 | CASSQAWGGRETQYF
18 | TRBV11-2 | CASSLKDPGGITSYGYTF
13 | TRBV6-5 | CASSYRSSYEQYF